This TCR beta chain appears in the sequencing data of a study of blood T cell repertoires in COVID-19. Looking at the study overall: Material from acute and convalescent COVID-19 was sourced from the United States, Italy and Spain.

The assay was immunoSEQ multiplex PCR, and TCRdb's table has in-frame clones only and misses some. The sample yields about 100,000 clones, about 91% seen once. V shed 5 bases and J shed 7 bases, with 14 bases lying between them. The CDR3 runs to 13 residues. Germline CDR1 reads MNHNY; CDR2 reads SVGAGI (reference sequence). This clone was counted between two and nine times. V and J are TRBV6-6 and TRBJ1-1; D remains ambiguous. The sequenced sample was peripheral blood. This clonotype was sampled from a human donor in a cohort sampled during active COVID-19. The CDR3 DNA is TGTGCCAGCAGTCCGGGATCAATATATGAAGCTTTCTTT. Translating it yields CASSPGSIYEAFF.